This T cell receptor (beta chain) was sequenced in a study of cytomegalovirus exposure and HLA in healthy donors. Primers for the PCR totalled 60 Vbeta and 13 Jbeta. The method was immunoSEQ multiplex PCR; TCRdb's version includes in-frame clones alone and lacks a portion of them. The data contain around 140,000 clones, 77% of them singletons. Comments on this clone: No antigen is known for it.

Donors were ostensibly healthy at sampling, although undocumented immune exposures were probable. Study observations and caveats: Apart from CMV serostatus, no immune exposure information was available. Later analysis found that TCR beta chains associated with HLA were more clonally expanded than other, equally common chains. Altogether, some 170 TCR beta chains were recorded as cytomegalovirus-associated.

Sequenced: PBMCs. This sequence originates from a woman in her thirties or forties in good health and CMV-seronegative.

Here the CDR3 DNA reads TGTGCCTGGAGTGTCTCGGACAGTGGCGAGCAGTACTTC. Translation: CAWSVSDSGEQYF. The chain employs TRBV30 and TRBJ2-5; D is possibly TRBD1 (6 bases). The J call is in doubt because the DNA end fits TRBJ2-7 better. Germline-derived CDR1 and CDR2 are GTSNPN and SVGIG (reference sequence). The CDR3 runs 13 residues.